The source of this TCR beta chain is a study of cytotoxic CD8 clonotypes in ibrutinib-treated CLL. The CDR3 is 13 amino acids. Trimming removed 4 bases from V and 5 bases from J, with 11 bases in between. CDR1 and CDR2 (germline): SGHVS, FQNEAQ. Generated by immunoSEQ multiplex PCR, the TCRdb table keeps only in-frame clones and is missing some. Of about 200,000 clones listed, 79% are singletons. A single count supports this clone. The antigen is unknown. General observations from the study: Under treatment, the uncommon public clonotypes either contracted or remained stable. Before falling back toward baseline at progression, clonality had risen at the time of ibrutinib response. Pretreatment clonality was elevated relative to age-matched healthy donors and paralleled circulating CD8+ T-cell counts.

This rearrangement joins TRBV7-8 to TRBJ1-1; a weak D match, TRBD1 (5 bases). The TCR originated in a human donor with chronic lymphocytic leukemia. Sequencing was performed on PBMCs, taken after 12 months of ibrutinib treatment. This chain's CDR3 is CASSSQGGTEAFF. Written as DNA, the CDR3 is TGTGCCAGCAGCTCCCAGGGTGGGACTGAAGCTTTCTTT. The complete variable domain, with remaining parts taken from reference TRBV7-8 and TRBJ1-1, reads GAGVSQSPRYKVAKRGQDVALRCDPISGHVSLFWYQQALGQGPEFLTYFQNEAQLDKSGLPSDRFFAERPEGSVSTLKIQRTQQEDSAVYLCASSSQGGTEAFFGQGTRLTVV.